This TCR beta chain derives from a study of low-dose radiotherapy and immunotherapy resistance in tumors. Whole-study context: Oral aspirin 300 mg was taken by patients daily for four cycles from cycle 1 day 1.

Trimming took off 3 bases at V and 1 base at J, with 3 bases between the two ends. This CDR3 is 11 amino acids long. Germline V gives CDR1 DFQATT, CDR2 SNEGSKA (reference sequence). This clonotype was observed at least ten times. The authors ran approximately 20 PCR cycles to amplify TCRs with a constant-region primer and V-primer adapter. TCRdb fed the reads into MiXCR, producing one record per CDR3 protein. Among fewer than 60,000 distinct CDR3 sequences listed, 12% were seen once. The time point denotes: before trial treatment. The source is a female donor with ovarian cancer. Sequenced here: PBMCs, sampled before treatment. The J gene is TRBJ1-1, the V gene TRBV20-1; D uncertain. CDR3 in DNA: TGCAGTGCTAGCTCGAACACTGAAGCTTTCTTT. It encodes CSASSNTEAFF.